This record covers a single TCR beta chain. Its antigen is not identified. Sequenced by immunoSEQ multiplex PCR; TCRdb stores in-frame clones only, minus some. Among around 60,000 clones listed, around nine tenths were seen once. The CDR3 extends over 15 amino acids. Germline lookup yields CDR1 SEHNR and CDR2 FQNEAQ (reference sequence). V dropped 4 bases and J dropped 0 bases, with 11 bases sitting between them. Every patient experienced relapse after autologous stem cell transplantation, and brentuximab vedotin exposure varied. Reported best responses ranged across complete response, partial response or progressive disease. This entry comes from a study of PD-1 blockade in classical Hodgkin lymphoma. At the level of the study: Nivolumab dosing for patients was 3 mg/kg, administered intravenously every 2 weeks. Overall study findings and caveats: The study reported lower baseline TCR diversity in newly diagnosed patients than in healthy donors.

This TCR derives from a human donor with classical Hodgkin lymphoma. The sequencing used peripheral blood mononuclear cells (PBMCs), collected before the second cycle of nivolumab. The chain recombines TRBV7-9 with TRBJ2-3; D gene ambiguous. For the CDR3, the DNA is TGTGCCAGCAGCTATAGACGCGCGAGCACAGATACGCAGTATTTT. It specifies CASSYRRASTDTQYF.